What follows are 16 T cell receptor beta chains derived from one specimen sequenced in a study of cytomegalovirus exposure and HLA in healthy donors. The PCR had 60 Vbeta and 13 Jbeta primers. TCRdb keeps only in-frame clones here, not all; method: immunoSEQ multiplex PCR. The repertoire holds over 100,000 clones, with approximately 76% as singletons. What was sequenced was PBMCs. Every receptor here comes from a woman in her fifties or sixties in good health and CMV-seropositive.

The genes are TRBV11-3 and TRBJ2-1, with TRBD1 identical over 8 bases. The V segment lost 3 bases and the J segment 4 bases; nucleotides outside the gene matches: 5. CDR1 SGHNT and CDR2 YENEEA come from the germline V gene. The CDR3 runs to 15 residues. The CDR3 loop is CASSLGGTGYNEQFF. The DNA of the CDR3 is TGTGCCAGCAGCTTGGGCGGGACAGGATACAATGAGCAGTTCTTC.

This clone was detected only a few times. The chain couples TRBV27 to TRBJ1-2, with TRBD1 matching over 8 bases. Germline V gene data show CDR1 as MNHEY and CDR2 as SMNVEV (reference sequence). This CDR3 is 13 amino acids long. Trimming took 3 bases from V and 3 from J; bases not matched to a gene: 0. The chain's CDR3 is CASSLTGDYGYTF. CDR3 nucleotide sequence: TGTGCCAGCAGTTTGACAGGGGACTATGGCTACACCTTC.

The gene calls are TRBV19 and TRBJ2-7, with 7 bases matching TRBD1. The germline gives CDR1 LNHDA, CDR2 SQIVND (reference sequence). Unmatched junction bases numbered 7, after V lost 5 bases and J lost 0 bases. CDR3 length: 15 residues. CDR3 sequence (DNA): TGTGCCAGTAGTGAACACAGGGGCTACTCCTACGAGCAGTACTTC. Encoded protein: CASSEHRGYSYEQYF.

The CDR3 DNA follows: TGTGCCAGCAGTCCGGGGACTAGCGGGAGGGGTGAGCAGTACTTC. Its translation is CASSPGTSGRGEQYF. The V and J genes are TRBV27 and TRBJ2-7, with TRBD2 matching over 16 bases. The CDR3 runs to 15 residues. Germline lookup yields CDR1 MNHEY and CDR2 SMNVEV (reference sequence). V was clipped by 5 bases and J by 7 bases; unmatched bases: 5.

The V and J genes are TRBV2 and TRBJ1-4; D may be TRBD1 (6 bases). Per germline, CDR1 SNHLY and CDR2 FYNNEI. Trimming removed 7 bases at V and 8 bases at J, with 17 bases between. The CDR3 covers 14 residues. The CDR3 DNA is TGTGCCAGCACATCGGGGGGGGCTGGGGAAAAACTGTTTTTT. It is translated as CASTSGGAGEKLFF.

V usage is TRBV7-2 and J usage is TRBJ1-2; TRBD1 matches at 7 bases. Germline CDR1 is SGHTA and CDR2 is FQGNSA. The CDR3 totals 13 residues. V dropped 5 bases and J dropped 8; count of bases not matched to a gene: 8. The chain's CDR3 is CASSVSGGGGYTF. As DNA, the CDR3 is TGTGCCAGCAGCGTGAGCGGAGGGGGCGGCTACACCTTC.

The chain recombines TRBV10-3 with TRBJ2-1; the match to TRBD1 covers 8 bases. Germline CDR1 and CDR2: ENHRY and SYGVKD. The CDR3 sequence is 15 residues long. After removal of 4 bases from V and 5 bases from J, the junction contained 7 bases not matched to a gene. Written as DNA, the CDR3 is TGTGCCATCAGTGTTTGGCAGGGGGCTAACAATGAGCAGTTCTTC. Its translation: CAISVWQGANNEQFF.

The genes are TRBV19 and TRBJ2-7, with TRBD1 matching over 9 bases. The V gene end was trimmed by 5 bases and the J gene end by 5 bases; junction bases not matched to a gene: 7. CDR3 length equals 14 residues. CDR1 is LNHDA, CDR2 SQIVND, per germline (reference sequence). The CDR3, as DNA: TGTGCCAGTAGTCCTCGGGACAGGGAGGACGAGCAGTACTTC. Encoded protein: CASSPRDREDEQYF.

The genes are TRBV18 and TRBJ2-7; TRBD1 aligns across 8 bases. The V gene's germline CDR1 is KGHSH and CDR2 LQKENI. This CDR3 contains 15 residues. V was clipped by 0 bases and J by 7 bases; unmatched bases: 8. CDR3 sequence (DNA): TGTGCCAGCTCACCACCGGCCGACAGGGGAGGAGAGCAGTACTTC. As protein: CASSPPADRGGEQYF.

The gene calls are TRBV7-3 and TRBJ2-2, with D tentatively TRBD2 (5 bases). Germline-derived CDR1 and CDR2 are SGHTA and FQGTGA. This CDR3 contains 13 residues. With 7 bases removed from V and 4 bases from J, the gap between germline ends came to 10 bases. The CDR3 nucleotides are TGTGCCAGCACCCCTGGGAGCACCGGGGAGCTGTTTTTT. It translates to CASTPGSTGELFF.

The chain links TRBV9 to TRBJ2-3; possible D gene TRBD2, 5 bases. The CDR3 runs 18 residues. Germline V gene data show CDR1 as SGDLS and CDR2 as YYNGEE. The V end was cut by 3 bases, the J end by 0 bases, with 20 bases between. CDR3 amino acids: CASSGRGRGRPSTDTQYF. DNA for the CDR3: TGTGCCAGCAGCGGCCGGGGTCGAGGGAGACCTAGCACAGATACGCAGTATTTT.

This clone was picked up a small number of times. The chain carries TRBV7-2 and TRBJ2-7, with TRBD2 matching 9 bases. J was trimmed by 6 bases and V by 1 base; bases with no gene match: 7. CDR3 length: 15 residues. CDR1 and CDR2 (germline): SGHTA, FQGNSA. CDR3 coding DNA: TGTGCCAGCAGCTTAGATCCTAGCGGGGTCAGCGAGCAGTACTTC. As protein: CASSLDPSGVSEQYF.

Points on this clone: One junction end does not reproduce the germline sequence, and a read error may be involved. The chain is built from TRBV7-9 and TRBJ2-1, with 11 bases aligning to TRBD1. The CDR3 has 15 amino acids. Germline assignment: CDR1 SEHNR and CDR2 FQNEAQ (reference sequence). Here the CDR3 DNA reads TGTGCCAGCAGCCCAGGGACAGGGGGGGGCAATGACCAGTTCTTC. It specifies CASSPGTGGGNDQFF. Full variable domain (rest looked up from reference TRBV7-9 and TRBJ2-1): DTGVSQNPRHKITKRGQNVTFRCDPISEHNRLYWYRQTLGQGPEFLTYFQNEAQLEKSRLLSDRFSAERPKGSFSTLEIQRTEQGDSAMYLCASSPGTGGGNDQFFGPGTRLTVL.

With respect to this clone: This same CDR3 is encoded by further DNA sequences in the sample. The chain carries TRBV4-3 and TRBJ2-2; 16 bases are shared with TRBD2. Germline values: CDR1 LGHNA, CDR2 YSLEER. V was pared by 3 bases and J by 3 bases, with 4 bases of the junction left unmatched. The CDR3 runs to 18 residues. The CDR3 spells CASSQGLAGGPDTGELFF. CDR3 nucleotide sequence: TGCGCCAGCAGCCAGGGACTAGCGGGGGGGCCCGACACCGGGGAGCTGTTTTTT.

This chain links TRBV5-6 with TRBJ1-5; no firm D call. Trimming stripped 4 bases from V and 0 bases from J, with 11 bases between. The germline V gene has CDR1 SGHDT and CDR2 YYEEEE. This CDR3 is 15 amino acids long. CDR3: CASSLASPSNQPQHF. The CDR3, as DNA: TGTGCCAGCAGCCTTGCGAGTCCTAGCAATCAGCCCCAGCATTTT.

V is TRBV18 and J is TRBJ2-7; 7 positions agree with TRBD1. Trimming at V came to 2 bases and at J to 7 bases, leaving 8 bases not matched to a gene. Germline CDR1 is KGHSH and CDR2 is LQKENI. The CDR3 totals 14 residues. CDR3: CASSPADREWEQYF. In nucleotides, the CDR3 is TGTGCCAGCTCACCAGCCGACAGGGAATGGGAGCAGTACTTC. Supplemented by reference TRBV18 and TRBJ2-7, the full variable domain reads NAGVMQNPRHLVRRRGQEARLRCSPMKGHSHVYWYRQLPEEGLKFMVYLQKENIIDESGMPKERFSAEFPKEGPSILRIQQVVRGDSAAYFCASSPADREWEQYFGPGTRLTVT.